This TCR beta chain came from a study of shared clonotypes between healthy human individuals. For genomic DNA, unsorted samples relied on approximately 100 million PBMCs. Using immunoSEQ multiplex PCR, the repertoire was profiled, and TCRdb retains in-frame clones only, with some absent. The data show about 490,000 clones, over 65% seen once. Study outcomes and limitations: Apart from blood, nothing was sampled; tissue repertoires likely differ.

Germline loops: CDR1 WSHSY, CDR2 SAAADI. This CDR3 is 17 amino acids long. As for this clone: Its antigen is as yet unknown. At one end the junction does not follow the germline gene, possibly because of a read error. This sample also contains other DNA sequences that code for the same CDR3.

This TCR came from a woman aged 40 to 49 in good health. Some clones in this sample may be carry-over from other donors' samples. The genes are TRBV10-2 and TRBJ1-1; the match to TRBD1 covers 7 bases. Material for sequencing was PBMCs. The CDR3 coding sequence is TGCGCCAGCAGGGACAGGCGGGGGTCGTGGGGCAACACGGAAGCTTTCTTT. Its translation: CASRDRRGSWGNTEAFF.